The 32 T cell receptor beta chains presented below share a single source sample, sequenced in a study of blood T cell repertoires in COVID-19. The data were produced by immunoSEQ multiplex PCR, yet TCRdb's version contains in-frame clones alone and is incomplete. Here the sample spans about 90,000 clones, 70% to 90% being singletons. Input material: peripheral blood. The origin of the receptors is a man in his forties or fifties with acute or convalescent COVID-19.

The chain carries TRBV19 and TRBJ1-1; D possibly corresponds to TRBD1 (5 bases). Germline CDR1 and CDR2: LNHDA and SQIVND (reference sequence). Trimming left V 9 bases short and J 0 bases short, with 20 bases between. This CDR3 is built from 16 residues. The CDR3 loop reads CASTPPQGFLNTEAFF. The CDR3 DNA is TGTGCCAGCACCCCACCCCAGGGCTTTTTGAACACTGAAGCTTTCTTT.

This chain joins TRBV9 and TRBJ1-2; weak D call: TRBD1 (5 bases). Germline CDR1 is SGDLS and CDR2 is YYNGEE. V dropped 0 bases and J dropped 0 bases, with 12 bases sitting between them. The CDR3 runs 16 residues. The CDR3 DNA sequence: TGTGCCAGCAGCGTAGAGAGCAGGGCTACTAACTATGGCTACACCTTC. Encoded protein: CASSVESRATNYGYTF.

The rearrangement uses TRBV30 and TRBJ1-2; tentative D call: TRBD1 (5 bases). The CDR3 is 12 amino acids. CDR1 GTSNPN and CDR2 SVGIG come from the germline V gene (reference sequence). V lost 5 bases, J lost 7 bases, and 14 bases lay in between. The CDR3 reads CAWQPGGGGYTF. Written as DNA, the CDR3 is TGTGCCTGGCAGCCGGGGGGAGGTGGCTACACCTTC. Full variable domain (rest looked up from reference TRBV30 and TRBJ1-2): SQTIHQWPATLVQPVGSPLSLECTVEGTSNPNLYWYRQAAGRGLQLLFYSVGIGQISSEVPQNLSASRPQDRQFILSSKKLLLSDSGFYLCAWQPGGGGYTFGSGTRLTVV.

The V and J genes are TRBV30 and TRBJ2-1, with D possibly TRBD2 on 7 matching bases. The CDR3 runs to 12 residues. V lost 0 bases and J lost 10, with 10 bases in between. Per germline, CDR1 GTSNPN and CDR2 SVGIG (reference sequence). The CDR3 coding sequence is TGTGCCTGGAGTGTACGGGGGGCCGAGCAGTTCTTC. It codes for CAWSVRGAEQFF.

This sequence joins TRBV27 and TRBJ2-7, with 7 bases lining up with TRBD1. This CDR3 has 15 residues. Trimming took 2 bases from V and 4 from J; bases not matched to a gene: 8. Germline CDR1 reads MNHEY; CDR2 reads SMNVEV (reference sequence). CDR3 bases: TGTGCCAGCAGTTTAAGGGAAGGGGGCAGATACGAGCAGTACTTC. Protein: CASSLREGGRYEQYF.

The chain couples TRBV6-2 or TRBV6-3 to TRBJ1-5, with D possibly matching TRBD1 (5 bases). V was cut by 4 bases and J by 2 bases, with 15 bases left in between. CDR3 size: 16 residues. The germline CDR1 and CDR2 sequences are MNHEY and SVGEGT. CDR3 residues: CASSLTGGYGNQPQHF. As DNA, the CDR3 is TGTGCCAGCAGTTTGACCGGGGGATATGGCAATCAGCCCCAGCATTTT.

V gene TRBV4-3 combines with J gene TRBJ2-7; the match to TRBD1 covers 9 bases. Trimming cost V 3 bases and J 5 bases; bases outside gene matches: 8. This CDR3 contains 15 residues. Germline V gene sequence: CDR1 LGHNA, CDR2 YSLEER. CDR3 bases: TGCGCCAGCAGCCACTCCCGGGACAGGGTGGACGAGCAGTACTTC. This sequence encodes CASSHSRDRVDEQYF.

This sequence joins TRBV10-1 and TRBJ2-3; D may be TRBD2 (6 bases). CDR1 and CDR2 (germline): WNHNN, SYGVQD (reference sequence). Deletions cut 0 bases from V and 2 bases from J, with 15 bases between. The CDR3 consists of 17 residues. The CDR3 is CASSESGGEMPTDTQYF. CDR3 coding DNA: TGCGCCAGCAGTGAGTCGGGCGGGGAAATGCCCACAGATACGCAGTATTTT.

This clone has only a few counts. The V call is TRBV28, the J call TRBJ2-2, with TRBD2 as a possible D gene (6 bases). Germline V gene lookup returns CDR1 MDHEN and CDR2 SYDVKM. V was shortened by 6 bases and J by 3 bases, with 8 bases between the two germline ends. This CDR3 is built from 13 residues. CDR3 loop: CASSPGDTGELFF. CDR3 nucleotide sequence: TGTGCCAGCAGCCCGGGAGACACCGGGGAGCTGTTTTTT.

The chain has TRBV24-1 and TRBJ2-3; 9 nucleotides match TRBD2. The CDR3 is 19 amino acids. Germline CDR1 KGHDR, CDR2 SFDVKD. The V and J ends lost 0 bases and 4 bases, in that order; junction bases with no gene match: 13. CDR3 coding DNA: TGTGCCACCAGTGATTTGAGGCCCTTAGCGGGAGAAGCGGCAGATACGCAGTATTTT. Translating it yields CATSDLRPLAGEAADTQYF.

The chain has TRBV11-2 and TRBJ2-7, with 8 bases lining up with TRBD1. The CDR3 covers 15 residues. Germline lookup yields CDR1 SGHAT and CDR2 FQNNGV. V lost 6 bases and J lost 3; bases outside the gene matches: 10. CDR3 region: CASRPPGQAGYEQYF. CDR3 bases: TGTGCCAGCAGACCCCCGGGACAGGCAGGCTACGAGCAGTACTTC.

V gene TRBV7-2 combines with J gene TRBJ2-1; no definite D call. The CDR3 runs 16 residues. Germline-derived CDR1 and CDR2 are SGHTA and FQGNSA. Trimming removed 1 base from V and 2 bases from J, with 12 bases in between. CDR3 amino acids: CASSLGLSGAYNEQFF. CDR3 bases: TGTGCCAGCAGCTTAGGCCTTTCCGGTGCCTACAATGAGCAGTTCTTC.

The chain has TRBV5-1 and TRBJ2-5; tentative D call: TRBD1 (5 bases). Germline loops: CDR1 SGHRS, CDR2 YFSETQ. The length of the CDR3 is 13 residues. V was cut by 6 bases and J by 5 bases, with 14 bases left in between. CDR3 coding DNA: TGCGCCAGCACCCGACAGTCCCGGGAGACCCAGTACTTC. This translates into CASTRQSRETQYF.

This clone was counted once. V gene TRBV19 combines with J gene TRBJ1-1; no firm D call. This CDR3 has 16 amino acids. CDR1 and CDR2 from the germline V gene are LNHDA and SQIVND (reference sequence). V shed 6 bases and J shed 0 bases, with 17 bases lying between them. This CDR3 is CASSPLWARMNTEAFF. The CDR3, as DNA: TGTGCCAGTAGCCCGCTCTGGGCAAGGATGAACACTGAAGCTTTCTTT.

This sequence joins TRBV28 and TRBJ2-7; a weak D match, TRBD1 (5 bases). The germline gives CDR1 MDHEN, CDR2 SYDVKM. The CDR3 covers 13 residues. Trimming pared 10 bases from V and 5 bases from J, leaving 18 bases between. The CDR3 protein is CATLGQGFDEQYF. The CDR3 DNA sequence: TGTGCCACCTTGGGGCAGGGTTTTGACGAGCAGTACTTC.

CDR3 amino acids: CASSLRGGGNTIYF. Written as DNA, the CDR3 is TGTGCCAGCAGTTTACGGGGGGGAGGAAACACCATATATTTT. V gene TRBV28 combines with J gene TRBJ1-3; a weak D match, TRBD1 (5 bases). Germline V gives CDR1 MDHEN, CDR2 SYDVKM. Trimming took 2 bases from V and 4 from J, leaving 9 bases between them. The CDR3 runs 14 residues.

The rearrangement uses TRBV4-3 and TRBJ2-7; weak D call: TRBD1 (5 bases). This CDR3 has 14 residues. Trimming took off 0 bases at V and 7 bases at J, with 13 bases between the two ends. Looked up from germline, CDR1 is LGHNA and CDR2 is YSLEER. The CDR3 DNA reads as TGCGCCAGCAGCCAAGAAGTCAGGGTGAAAGAGCAGTACTTC. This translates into CASSQEVRVKEQYF.

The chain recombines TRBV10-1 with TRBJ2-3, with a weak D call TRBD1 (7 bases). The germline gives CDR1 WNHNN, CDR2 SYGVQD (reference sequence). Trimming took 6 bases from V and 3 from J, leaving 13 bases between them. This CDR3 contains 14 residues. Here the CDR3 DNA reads TGCGCCAGCAGCGCGGGACAGAGAACAGATACGCAGTATTTT. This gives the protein CASSAGQRTDTQYF.

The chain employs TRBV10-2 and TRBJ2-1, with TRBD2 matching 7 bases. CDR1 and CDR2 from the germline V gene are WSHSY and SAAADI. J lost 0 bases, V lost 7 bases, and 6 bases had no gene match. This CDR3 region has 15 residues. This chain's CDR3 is CASKLGGYSYNEQFF. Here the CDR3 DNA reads TGCGCCAGCAAGTTGGGGGGGTACTCCTACAATGAGCAGTTCTTC.

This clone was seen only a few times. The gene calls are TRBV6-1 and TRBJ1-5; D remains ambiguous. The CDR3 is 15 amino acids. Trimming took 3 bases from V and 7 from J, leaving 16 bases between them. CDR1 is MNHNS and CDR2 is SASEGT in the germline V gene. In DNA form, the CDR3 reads TGTGCCAGCAGTGATGGGTCTTTGTGGAGCCAGCCCCAGCATTTT. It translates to CASSDGSLWSQPQHF.

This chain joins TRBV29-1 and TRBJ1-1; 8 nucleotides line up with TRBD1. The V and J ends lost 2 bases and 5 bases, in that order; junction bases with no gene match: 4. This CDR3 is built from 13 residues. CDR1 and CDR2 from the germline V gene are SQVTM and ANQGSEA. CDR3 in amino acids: CSVELDRETEAFF. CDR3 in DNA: TGCAGCGTTGAACTGGACAGGGAAACTGAAGCTTTCTTT.

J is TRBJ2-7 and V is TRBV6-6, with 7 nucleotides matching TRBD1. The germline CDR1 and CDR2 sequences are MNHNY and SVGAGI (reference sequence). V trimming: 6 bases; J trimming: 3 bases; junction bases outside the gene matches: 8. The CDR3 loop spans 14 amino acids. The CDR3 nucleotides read TGTGCCAGCAGCAGGACGGGACAGAACTACGAGCAGTACTTC. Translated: CASSRTGQNYEQYF.

The CDR3 DNA is TGCGCCAGCAGTGAGCGAGGGAATGAAAAACTGTTTTTT. Its protein is CASSERGNEKLFF. The V call is TRBV10-2, the J call TRBJ1-4, with D unclear. Germline V CDR1 and CDR2: WSHSY, SAAADI. The CDR3 contains 13 residues. V was pared by 2 bases and J by 5 bases, with 6 bases between.

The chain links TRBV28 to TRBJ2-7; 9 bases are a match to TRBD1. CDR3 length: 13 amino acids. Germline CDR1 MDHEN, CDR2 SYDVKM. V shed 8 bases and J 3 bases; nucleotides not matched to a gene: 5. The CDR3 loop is CASGGTGIYEQYF. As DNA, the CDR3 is TGTGCCAGCGGGGGGACAGGGATCTACGAGCAGTACTTC.

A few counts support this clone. CDR3 region: CASSSDSGGNTIYF. The CDR3 DNA is TGTGCCAGCAGTTCGGACAGCGGAGGAAACACCATATATTTT. The V and J genes are TRBV28 and TRBJ1-3, with D tentatively TRBD1 (6 bases). V shed 4 bases and J shed 4 bases, with 11 bases lying between them. Germline V gene lookup returns CDR1 MDHEN and CDR2 SYDVKM. The CDR3 contains 14 residues.

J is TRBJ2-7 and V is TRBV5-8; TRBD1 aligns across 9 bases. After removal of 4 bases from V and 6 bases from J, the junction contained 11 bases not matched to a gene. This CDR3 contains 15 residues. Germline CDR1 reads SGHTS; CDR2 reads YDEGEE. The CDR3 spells CASSHSLQGAGEQYF. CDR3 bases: TGTGCCAGCAGCCACAGCCTACAGGGGGCGGGCGAGCAGTACTTC.

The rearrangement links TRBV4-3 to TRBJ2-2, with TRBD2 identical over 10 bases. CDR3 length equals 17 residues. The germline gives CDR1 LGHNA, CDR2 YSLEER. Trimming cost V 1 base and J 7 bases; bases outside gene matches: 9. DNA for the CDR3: TGCGCCAGCAGCCAAGGACTAGCGGGTATGGTAGGCGGGGAGCTGTTTTTT. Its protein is CASSQGLAGMVGGELFF.

CDR3 sequence reads: CASSLLIHLGLDSVGGNSEQFF. The CDR3, as DNA: TGTGCCAGCAGCTTATTAATTCACCTGGGACTAGATAGCGTGGGGGGCAACAGTGAGCAGTTCTTC. The chain uses TRBV7-3 and TRBJ2-1, with 8 bases aligning to TRBD2. The CDR3 has 22 amino acids. The J segment lost 9 bases and the V segment lost 2 bases, leaving 30 bases of the junction unmatched. Germline-derived CDR1 and CDR2 are SGHTA and FQGTGA.

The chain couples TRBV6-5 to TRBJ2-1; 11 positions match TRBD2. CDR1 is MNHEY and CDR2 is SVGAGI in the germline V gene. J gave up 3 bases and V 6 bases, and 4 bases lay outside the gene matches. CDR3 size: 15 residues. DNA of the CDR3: TGTGCCAGCAGCCTCGGACTAGCGGGCTACAATGAGCAGTTCTTC. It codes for CASSLGLAGYNEQFF.

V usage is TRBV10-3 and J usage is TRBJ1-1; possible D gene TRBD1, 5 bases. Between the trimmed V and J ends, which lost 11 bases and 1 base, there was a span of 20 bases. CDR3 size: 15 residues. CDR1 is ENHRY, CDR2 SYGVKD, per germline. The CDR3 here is CAAGTNPDRNTEAFF. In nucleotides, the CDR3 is TGTGCCGCCGGGACTAACCCTGACCGGAACACTGAAGCTTTCTTT.

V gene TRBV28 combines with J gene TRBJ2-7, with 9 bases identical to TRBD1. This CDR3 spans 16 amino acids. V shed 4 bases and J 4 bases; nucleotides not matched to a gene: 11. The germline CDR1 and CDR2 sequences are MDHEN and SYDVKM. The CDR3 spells CASSSSGTGMRYEQYF. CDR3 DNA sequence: TGTGCCAGCAGTTCCTCCGGGACAGGGATGCGGTACGAGCAGTACTTC.

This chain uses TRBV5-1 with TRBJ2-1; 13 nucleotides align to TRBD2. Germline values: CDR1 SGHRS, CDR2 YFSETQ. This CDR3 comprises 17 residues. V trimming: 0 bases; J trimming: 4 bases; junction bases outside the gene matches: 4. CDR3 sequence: CASSLEWTSGGYNEQFF. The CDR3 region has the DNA TGCGCCAGCAGCTTGGAATGGACTAGCGGGGGTTACAATGAGCAGTTCTTC.